Each of the 15 T cell receptor beta chains below was sequenced from the same sample in a study of PD-1 blockade in classical Hodgkin lymphoma. The sample's time point: cycle 4 day 1 (C4D1), after 6 weeks of nivolumab. No patient escaped relapse after autologous stem cell transplantation, and brentuximab vedotin exposure varied. The repertoire was sequenced with immunoSEQ multiplex PCR; TCRdb's copy has only in-frame clones and lacks some. The data contain over 80,000 clones, around 80% of them singletons. The sequences come from peripheral blood mononuclear cells (PBMCs), collected before the fourth cycle of nivolumab. These receptors came from a human donor with classical Hodgkin lymphoma.

V gene TRBV18 combines with J gene TRBJ1-4; tentatively, D is TRBD1 (6 bases). CDR3 length: 16 residues. Trimming left V 3 bases short and J 6 bases short, with 17 bases between. Germline V gene sequence: CDR1 KGHSH, CDR2 LQKENI. The CDR3: CASSPQTGPRDEKLFF. The CDR3 DNA follows: TGTGCCAGCTCACCGCAAACAGGGCCCAGAGATGAAAAACTGTTTTTT.

The J gene is TRBJ1-5, the V gene TRBV5-1; TRBD1 might be the D (5 bases). The germline CDR1 and CDR2 sequences are SGHRS and YFSETQ. The CDR3 covers 13 residues. The V end was cut by 0 bases, the J end by 4 bases, with 5 bases between. CDR3 in amino acids: CASSLAGNQPQHF. CDR3 DNA: TGCGCCAGCAGCTTGGCAGGGAATCAGCCCCAGCATTTT.

The chain uses TRBV18 and TRBJ2-4, with D perhaps matching TRBD1 (6 bases). This CDR3 region has 13 residues. V shed 0 bases and J shed 13 bases, with 13 bases lying between them. In germline, CDR1 is KGHSH, CDR2 LQKENI. The CDR3 nucleotides read TGTGCCAGCTCACCACCAGACAGGTGGCCACAGTACTTC. It codes for CASSPPDRWPQYF.

The chain joins TRBV7-6 to TRBJ2-2, with unresolved D. This CDR3 region has 15 residues. V was trimmed by 1 base and J by 4 bases, leaving 10 bases between them. Germline V gene lookup returns CDR1 SGHVS and CDR2 FNYEAQ. CDR3: CASSLGSPGTGELFF. CDR3 coding DNA: TGTGCCAGCAGCTTAGGGTCGCCGGGCACCGGGGAGCTGTTTTTT.

This clone was recorded a few times. The chain recombines TRBV19 with TRBJ2-1, with D perhaps assigned TRBD1 or TRBD2 (5 bases each). The CDR3 consists of 15 residues. Trimming shortened V by 1 base and J by 7 bases, and 14 bases separated the two germline ends. The germline V gene encodes CDR1 LNHDA and CDR2 SQIVND (reference sequence). CDR3 DNA sequence: TGTGCCAGTAGTATAGGTTGGGACCGAAGGAATGAGCAGTTCTTC. Translating it yields CASSIGWDRRNEQFF.

The CDR3 nucleotides are TGTGCCAGCAGCTCCATACAGGGCGTCCAAGAGACCCAGTACTTC. Translating gives CASSSIQGVQETQYF. The V call is TRBV13, the J call TRBJ2-5; TRBD1 might be the D (6 bases). The CDR3 is made up of 15 amino acids. V was cut by 4 bases and J by 1 base, with 13 bases left in between. Germline-derived CDR1 and CDR2 are PRHDT and FYEKMQ (reference sequence).

The chain employs TRBV27 and TRBJ2-7; TRBD2 matches at 8 bases. There are 16 residues in the CDR3. Germline V gene data show CDR1 as MNHEY and CDR2 as SMNVEV (reference sequence). The V and J ends lost 6 bases and 4 bases, in that order; junction bases with no gene match: 14. CDR3 sequence: CASSEVLAANFYEQYF. CDR3 bases: TGTGCCAGCAGCGAGGTACTAGCGGCAAACTTTTACGAGCAGTACTTC.

The chain couples TRBV5-8 to TRBJ2-3; D possibly corresponds to TRBD2 (7 bases). Germline loops: CDR1 SGHTS, CDR2 YDEGEE. This CDR3 is 15 amino acids long. The V end was cut by 0 bases, the J end by 4 bases, with 12 bases between. CDR3 region: CASSLAGGPADTQYF. Here the CDR3 DNA reads TGTGCCAGCAGCTTGGCCGGGGGGCCTGCAGATACGCAGTATTTT.

The chain is built from TRBV5-4 and TRBJ2-5; D possibly corresponds to TRBD2 (6 bases). Trimming shortened V by 4 bases and J by 2 bases, and 15 bases separated the two germline ends. This CDR3 is built from 15 residues. CDR1 is SGHNT, CDR2 YYREEE, per germline (reference sequence). The CDR3 reads CASSQDPGTQETQYF. DNA for the CDR3: TGTGCCAGCAGCCAGGACCCCGGGACTCAAGAGACCCAGTACTTC.

The chain has TRBV6-5 and TRBJ1-5, with a weak D call TRBD1 (5 bases). The germline V gene encodes CDR1 MNHEY and CDR2 SVGAGI. V lost 4 bases and J lost 7, with 17 bases in between. CDR3 length: 15 residues. The CDR3 loop is CASSFGGRGEQPQHF. The CDR3 nucleotides are TGTGCCAGCAGTTTTGGGGGAAGAGGGGAACAGCCCCAGCATTTT.

The chain has TRBV9 and TRBJ2-3; possibly TRBD2 for D (5 bases). Germline CDR1 and CDR2: SGDLS and YYNGEE. V was clipped by 0 bases and J by 2 bases, with 22 bases between them. The CDR3 runs 19 residues. The CDR3 DNA reads as TGTGCCAGCAGCGTAGGCCCGGGGAGAACAGATCCATACACAGATACGCAGTATTTT. This encodes CASSVGPGRTDPYTDTQYF.

The rearrangement links TRBV7-6 to TRBJ2-1; 8 bases match TRBD2. CDR1 and CDR2 (germline): SGHVS, FNYEAQ. The trim removed 0 bases at V and 3 bases at J, leaving 4 bases unmatched. The CDR3 has 16 residues. CDR3 in amino acids: CASSLARGGIYNEQFF. The CDR3, as DNA: TGTGCCAGCAGCTTAGCTCGGGGGGGAATCTACAATGAGCAGTTCTTC.

The rearrangement links TRBV5-4 to TRBJ2-1, with a tentative D call TRBD2 (5 bases). The germline V gene encodes CDR1 SGHNT and CDR2 YYREEE (reference sequence). V was shortened by 4 bases and J by 4 bases, with 18 bases between the two germline ends. The CDR3 consists of 16 residues. For the CDR3, the DNA is TGTGCCAGCAGCCTCCCCGGGGTAAGCTCGTACAATGAGCAGTTCTTC. This gives the protein CASSLPGVSSYNEQFF.

The V gene is TRBV19, the J gene TRBJ2-7; 10 nucleotides line up with TRBD2. The germline V gene encodes CDR1 LNHDA and CDR2 SQIVND (reference sequence). This CDR3 has 18 residues. V shed 5 bases and J 0 bases; nucleotides not matched to a gene: 13. The CDR3 DNA follows: TGTGCCAGTAGTGCGGGGGGACTAGCGTTTCCTTTCTCCTACGAGCAGTACTTC. Its translation is CASSAGGLAFPFSYEQYF.

The CDR3 protein is CASSQGDRPPTNEKLFF. In nucleotides, the CDR3 is TGTGCCAGCAGCCAAGGGGACAGGCCTCCAACTAATGAAAAACTGTTTTTT. The chain has TRBV4-2 and TRBJ1-4; 8 nucleotides line up with TRBD1. V gave up 1 base and J gave up 0 bases; unmatched junction bases: 4. Germline V gives CDR1 LGHNA, CDR2 YNFKEQ. This CDR3 region has 17 residues.